The source of this TCR beta chain is a study of regulatory dendritic cells for organ transplantation. Study-level findings and limits: Memory CD8+ clonal expansion seemed more limited with regulatory than mature dendritic cells. Of resting T cell subsets, memory CD8+ had the most alloreactive clonotypes.

Method: immunoSEQ multiplex PCR; TCRdb's copy keeps in-frame clones and lacks some. The sample comprises some 40,000 clones, just over 90% of which are singletons, and 0.11% rests with the top ten. CD4+ or CD8+ T cells were sorted as naive CD45RA+ or memory CD45RO+. Details on this clone: The antigen is not known.

The V gene lost 2 bases and the J gene lost 5 bases, with 10 bases spanning the gap. The germline V gene has CDR1 MGHRA and CDR2 YSYEKL. CDR3 size: 13 residues. Sample: naive CD8+ T cells from blood. Subset: CD45RA+ naive T cells. The origin of this receptor is a human donor in good health. V and J are TRBV4-1 and TRBJ2-7; the D gene is possibly TRBD2 (6 bases). CDR3 in amino acids: CASSQTGVNEQYF. CDR3 bases: TGCGCCAGCAGCCAAACGGGAGTTAACGAGCAGTACTTC.